This T cell receptor (beta chain) was captured in a study of blood T cell repertoires in COVID-19. The germline V and J ends were trimmed by 6 bases and 7 bases, with 19 bases remaining between them. Germline-derived CDR1 and CDR2 are SQVTM and ANQGSEA. The CDR3 covers 14 residues. Authors' processing steps: Researchers report that nucleated cell counts were estimated from reference gene primer amplification. Produced via immunoSEQ multiplex PCR; TCRdb's table is partial and in-frame only. The DNA was the basis for D and trimming; V, J and clone size are from that table. Here the sample spans roughly 170,000 clones, 86% being singletons.

Sequenced: peripheral blood. The source of this sequence is a man aged 65 to 85 with active or convalescent COVID-19. V is TRBV29-1 and J is TRBJ1-5, with D perhaps matching TRBD1 (6 bases). CDR3 residues: CSVGRGGGGQPQHF. CDR3 DNA: TGCAGCGTGGGCCGAGGGGGGGGAGGGCAGCCCCAGCATTTT.